At least ten counts were recorded for the clone carrying this T cell receptor beta chain. Its antigen remains unidentified. The CDR3 goes on 3 residues after the read ends, and that part is filled in from the germline J gene. This entry is derived from a study of T cell clonality in common variable immunodeficiency. CVID and control samples used equivalent genomic DNA input. Method: immunoSEQ multiplex PCR; TCRdb's copy keeps in-frame clones and lacks some. This sample carries 75,000 to 85,000 clones, none of them present only once. V was pared by 6 bases and J by 7 bases, with 9 bases of the junction left unmatched. The CDR3 runs 14 residues. The germline V gene has CDR1 SEHNR and CDR2 FQNEAQ (reference sequence). Findings and limits, study-wide: Compared with controls, CVID subjects had fewer shared TCRbeta clones. Repertoire-complication correlations in CVID were limited by patient heterogeneity.

Sequencing used peripheral blood mononuclear cells. The TCR was taken from a person aged 18-70 years in good health. J is TRBJ2-1 and V is TRBV7-9, with 7 bases fitting TRBD2. The covered CDR3 bases are TGTGCCAGCAGGGCTAGCGGACTACTGAATGAG. Residues: CASRASGLLNE. The full CDR3 protein is CASRASGLLNEQFF.